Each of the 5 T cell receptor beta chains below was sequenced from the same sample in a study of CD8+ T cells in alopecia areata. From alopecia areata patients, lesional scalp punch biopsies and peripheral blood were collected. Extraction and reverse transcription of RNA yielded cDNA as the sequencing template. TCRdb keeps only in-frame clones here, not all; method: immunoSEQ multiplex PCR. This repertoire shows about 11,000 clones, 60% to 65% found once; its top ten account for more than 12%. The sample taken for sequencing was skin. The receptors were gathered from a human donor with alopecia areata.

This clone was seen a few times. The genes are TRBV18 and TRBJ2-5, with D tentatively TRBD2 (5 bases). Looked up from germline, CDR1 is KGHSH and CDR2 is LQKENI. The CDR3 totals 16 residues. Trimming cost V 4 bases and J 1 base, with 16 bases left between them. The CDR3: CASSLEAPGGQETQYF. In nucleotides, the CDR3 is TGTGCCAGCTCACTGGAGGCCCCAGGCGGCCAAGAGACCCAGTACTTC.

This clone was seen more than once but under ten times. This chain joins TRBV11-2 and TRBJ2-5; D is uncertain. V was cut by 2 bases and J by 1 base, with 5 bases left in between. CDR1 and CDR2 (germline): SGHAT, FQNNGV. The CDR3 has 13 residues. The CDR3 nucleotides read TGTGCCAGCAGCTTAAGTCTCCAAGAGACCCAGTACTTC. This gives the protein CASSLSLQETQYF.

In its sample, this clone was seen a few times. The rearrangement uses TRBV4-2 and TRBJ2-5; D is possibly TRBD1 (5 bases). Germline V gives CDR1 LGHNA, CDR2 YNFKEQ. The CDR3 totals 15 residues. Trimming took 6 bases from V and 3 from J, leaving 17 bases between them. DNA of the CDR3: TGTGCCAGCAGTCTCGAAAGGACACCAGAAGAGACCCAGTACTTC. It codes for CASSLERTPEETQYF.

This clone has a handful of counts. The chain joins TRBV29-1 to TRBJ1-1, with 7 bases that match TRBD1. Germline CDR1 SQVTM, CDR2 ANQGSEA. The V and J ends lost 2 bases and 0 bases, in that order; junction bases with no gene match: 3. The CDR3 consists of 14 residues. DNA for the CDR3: TGCAGCGTTGAAAGGGACAGTATGAACACTGAAGCTTTCTTT. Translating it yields CSVERDSMNTEAFF.

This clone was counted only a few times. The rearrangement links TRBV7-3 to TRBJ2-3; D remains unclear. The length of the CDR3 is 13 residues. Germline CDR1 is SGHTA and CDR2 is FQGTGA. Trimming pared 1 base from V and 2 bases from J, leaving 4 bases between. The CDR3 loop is CASSLSSTDTQYF. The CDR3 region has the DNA TGTGCCAGCAGCTTAAGCTCCACAGATACGCAGTATTTT.